The entry that follows covers one T cell receptor (beta chain) sequence. The germline CDR1 and CDR2 sequences are MDHEN and SYDVKM. The CDR3 has 12 residues. V shed 3 bases and J shed 3 bases, with 5 bases lying between them. The record originates from a study of blood T cell repertoires in COVID-19. Turning to the study itself: COVID-19 samples from acute and convalescent phases originated in the United States, Italy and Spain. PBMCs, B-cell-depleted T cells, or T cells provided the cDNA or gDNA that made up the material.

As handled by the study authors: The authors estimated nucleated cell counts from reference gene primer amplification. Using immunoSEQ multiplex PCR, the repertoire was profiled, and TCRdb retains in-frame clones only, with some absent. V, J and clone size reflect that table, while D and trimming were determined from the DNA. The repertoire holds about 140,000 clones, 85% to 90% seen once, with approximately 9.9% in the top ten. The sequence derives from a woman older than 75 with acute or convalescent COVID-19. V gene TRBV28 combines with J gene TRBJ1-2; D not certain. Sequenced sample: peripheral blood. The CDR3 region is CASSFRDYGYTF. In nucleotides, the CDR3 is TGTGCCAGCAGTTTTCGGGACTATGGCTACACCTTC.